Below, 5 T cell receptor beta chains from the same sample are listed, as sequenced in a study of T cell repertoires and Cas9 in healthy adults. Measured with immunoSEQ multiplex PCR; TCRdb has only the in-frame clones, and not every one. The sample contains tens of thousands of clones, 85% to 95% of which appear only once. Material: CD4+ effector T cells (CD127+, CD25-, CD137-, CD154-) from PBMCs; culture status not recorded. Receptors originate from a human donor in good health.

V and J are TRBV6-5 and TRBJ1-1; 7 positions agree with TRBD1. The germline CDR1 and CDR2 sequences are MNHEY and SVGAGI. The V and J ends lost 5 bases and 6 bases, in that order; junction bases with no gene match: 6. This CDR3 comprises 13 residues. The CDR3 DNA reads TGTGCCAGCAGTACGACAGGGTCTCCTGAAGCTTTCTTT. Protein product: CASSTTGSPEAFF.

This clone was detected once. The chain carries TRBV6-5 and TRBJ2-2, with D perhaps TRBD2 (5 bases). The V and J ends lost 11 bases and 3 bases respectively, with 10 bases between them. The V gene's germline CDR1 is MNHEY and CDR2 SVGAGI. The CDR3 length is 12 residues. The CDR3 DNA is TGTGCCGCTGGACTCTACACCGGGGAGCTGTTTTTT. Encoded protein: CAAGLYTGELFF.

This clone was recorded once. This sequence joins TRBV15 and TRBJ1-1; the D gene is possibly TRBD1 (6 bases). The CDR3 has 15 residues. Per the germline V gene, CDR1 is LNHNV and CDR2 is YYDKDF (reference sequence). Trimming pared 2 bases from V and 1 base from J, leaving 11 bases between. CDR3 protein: CATSRPGQWNTEAFF. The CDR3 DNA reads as TGTGCCACCAGCAGACCAGGACAGTGGAACACTGAAGCTTTCTTT.

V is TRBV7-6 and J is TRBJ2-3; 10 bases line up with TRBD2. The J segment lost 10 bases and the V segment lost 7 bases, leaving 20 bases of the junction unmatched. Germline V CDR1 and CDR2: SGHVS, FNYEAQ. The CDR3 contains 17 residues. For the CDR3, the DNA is TGTGCCAGCAACACCCCCCCGGCCGGGCTAGCGGGGGACCCGCAGTATTTT. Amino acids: CASNTPPAGLAGDPQYF.

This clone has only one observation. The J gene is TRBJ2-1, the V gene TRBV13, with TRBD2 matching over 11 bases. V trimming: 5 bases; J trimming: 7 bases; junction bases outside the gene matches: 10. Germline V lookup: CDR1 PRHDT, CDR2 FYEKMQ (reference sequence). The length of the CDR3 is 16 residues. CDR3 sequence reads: CASSPRTSGGLNEQFF. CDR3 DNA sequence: TGTGCCAGCAGCCCGCGAACTAGCGGGGGATTGAATGAGCAGTTCTTC. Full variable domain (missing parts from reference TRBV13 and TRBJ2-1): AAGVIQSPRHLIKEKRETATLKCYPIPRHDTVYWYQQGPGQDPQFLISFYEKMQSDKGSIPDRFSAQQFSDYHSELNMSSLELGDSALYFCASSPRTSGGLNEQFFGPGTRLTVL.